The clone carrying this TCR beta chain was seen a handful of times. The CDR3 extends over 14 amino acids. V lost 6 bases and J 0 bases, leaving 12 bases between the germline ends. Germline assignment: CDR1 SQVTM and CDR2 ANQGSEA. In the source study's methods: Amplification of reference gene primers provided the estimated nucleated cell counts. TCRdb keeps only in-frame clones here, not all; method: immunoSEQ multiplex PCR. V, J and clone size were drawn from that table, and D and trimming were deduced from the DNA. The sample holds a few hundred thousand clones; roughly four fifths are singletons and the top ten take about 5%. The data are from a study of blood T cell repertoires in COVID-19. Study at large: Spain, Italy and the United States supplied samples that represented acute and convalescent COVID-19.

Participant-given clinical history determined each cohort assignment. A COVID-19 case was met by exposed participants within 2 weeks before study entry. This chain joins TRBV29-1 and TRBJ1-3; D remains unclear. The source is a man in his forties who had been exposed to COVID-19. The sequenced sample was PBMCs or T cells enriched from blood (not recorded which). Here the CDR3 DNA reads TGCAGCGTCGATACTTTAAGCTCTGGAAACACCATATATTTT. Protein product: CSVDTLSSGNTIYF.